This TCR beta chain was observed in a study of blood T cell repertoires in COVID-19. The overall study: Researchers got acute and convalescent COVID-19 samples from the United States, Italy and Spain. Sources were T cells, B-cell-depleted T cells, or PBMCs; the material itself was cDNA or gDNA.

This CDR3 comprises 13 residues. CDR1 and CDR2 (germline): LNHDA, SQIVND (reference sequence). V shed 10 bases and J 4 bases; nucleotides not matched to a gene: 7. Original methodology: Cell counts per sample came from amplifying reference gene primers. Only in-frame clones appear in the TCRdb table, and some are missing; sequencing was by immunoSEQ multiplex PCR. For V, J and clone size, that table is used; D and trimming come from the DNA. The sample has roughly 190,000 clones; around 83% are singletons. The source material was peripheral blood. The TCR originated in an older woman with acute or convalescent COVID-19. V usage is TRBV19 and J usage is TRBJ2-1, with 7 bases fitting TRBD2. This CDR3 reads CATSSGGYNEQFF. The CDR3 DNA reads as TGTGCCACCTCTAGCGGTGGGTACAATGAGCAGTTCTTC.